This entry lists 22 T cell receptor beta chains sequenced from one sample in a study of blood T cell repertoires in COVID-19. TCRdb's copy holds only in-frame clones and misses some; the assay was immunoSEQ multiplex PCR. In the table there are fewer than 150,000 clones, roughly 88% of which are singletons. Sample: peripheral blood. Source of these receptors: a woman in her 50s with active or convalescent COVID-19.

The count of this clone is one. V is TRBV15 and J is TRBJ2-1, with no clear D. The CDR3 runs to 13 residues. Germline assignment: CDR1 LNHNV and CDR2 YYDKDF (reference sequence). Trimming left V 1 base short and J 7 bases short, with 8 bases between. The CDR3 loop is CATSRGVKNEQFF. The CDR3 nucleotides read TGTGCCACCAGCAGAGGCGTGAAGAATGAGCAGTTCTTC.

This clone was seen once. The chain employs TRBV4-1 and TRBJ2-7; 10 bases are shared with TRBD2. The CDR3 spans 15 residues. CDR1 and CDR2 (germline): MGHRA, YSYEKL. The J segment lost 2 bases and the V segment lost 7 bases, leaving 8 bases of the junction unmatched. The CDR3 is CASTLSLAGAYEQYF. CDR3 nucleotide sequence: TGCGCCAGCACCCTATCTCTAGCGGGGGCCTACGAGCAGTACTTC.

CDR3 in amino acids: CASRVRGLGTEAFF. The CDR3 DNA sequence: TGTGCCAGCAGAGTAAGGGGGCTCGGCACTGAAGCTTTCTTT. This sequence joins TRBV6-5 and TRBJ1-1; 7 bases agree with TRBD1. Germline trimming cut 6 bases from V and 4 bases from J; bases unmatched to any gene: 8. The germline V gene encodes CDR1 MNHEY and CDR2 SVGAGI. There are 14 residues in the CDR3.

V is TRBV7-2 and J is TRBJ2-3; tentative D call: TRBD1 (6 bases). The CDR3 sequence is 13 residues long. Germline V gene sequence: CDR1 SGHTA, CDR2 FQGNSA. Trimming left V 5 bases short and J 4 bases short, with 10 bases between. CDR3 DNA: TGTGCCAGCAGCGTACAGGGTCCAGATACGCAGTATTTT. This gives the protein CASSVQGPDTQYF.

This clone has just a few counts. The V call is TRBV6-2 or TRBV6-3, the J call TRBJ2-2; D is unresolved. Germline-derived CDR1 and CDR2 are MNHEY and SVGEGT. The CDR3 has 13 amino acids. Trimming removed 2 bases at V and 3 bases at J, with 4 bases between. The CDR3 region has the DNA TGTGCCAGCAGTTACCTTGACACCGGGGAGCTGTTTTTT. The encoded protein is CASSYLDTGELFF.

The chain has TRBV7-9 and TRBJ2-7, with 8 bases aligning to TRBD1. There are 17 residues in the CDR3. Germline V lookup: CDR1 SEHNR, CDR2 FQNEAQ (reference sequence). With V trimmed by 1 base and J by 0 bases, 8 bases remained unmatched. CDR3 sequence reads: CASSLVTGGPHSYEQYF. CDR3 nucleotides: TGTGCCAGCAGCTTAGTAACAGGGGGGCCCCACTCCTACGAGCAGTACTTC.

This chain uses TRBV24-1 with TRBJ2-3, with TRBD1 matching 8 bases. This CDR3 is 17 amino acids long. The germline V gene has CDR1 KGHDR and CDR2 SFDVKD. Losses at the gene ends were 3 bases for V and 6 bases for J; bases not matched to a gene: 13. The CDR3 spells CATSDLRTGISVDTQYF. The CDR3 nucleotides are TGTGCCACCAGTGATCTCCGGACAGGGATATCAGTGGATACGCAGTATTTT.

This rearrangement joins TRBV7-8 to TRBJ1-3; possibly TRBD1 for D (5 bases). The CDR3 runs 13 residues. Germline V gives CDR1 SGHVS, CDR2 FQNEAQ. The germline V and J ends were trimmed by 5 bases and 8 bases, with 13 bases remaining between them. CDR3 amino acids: CASSRDSVDTIYF. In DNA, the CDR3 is TGTGCCAGCAGCCGCGACAGCGTAGACACCATATATTTT. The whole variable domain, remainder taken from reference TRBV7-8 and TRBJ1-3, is GAGVSQSPRYKVAKRGQDVALRCDPISGHVSLFWYQQALGQGPEFLTYFQNEAQLDKSGLPSDRFFAERPEGSVSTLKIQRTQQEDSAVYLCASSRDSVDTIYFGEGSWLTVV.

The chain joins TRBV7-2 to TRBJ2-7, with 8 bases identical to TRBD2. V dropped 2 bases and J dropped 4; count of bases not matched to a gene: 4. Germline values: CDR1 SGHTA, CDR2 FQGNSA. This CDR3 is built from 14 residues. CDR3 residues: CASSLWAGGYEQYF. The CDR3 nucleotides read TGTGCCAGCAGCTTATGGGCGGGAGGTTACGAGCAGTACTTC.

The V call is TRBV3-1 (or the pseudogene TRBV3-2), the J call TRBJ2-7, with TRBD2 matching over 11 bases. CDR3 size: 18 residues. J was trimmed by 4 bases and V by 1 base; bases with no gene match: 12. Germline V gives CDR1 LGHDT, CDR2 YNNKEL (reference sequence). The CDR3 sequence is CASSQGLVELAGVYEQYF. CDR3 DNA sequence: TGTGCCAGCAGCCAAGGGCTAGTGGAACTAGCGGGAGTATACGAGCAGTACTTC.

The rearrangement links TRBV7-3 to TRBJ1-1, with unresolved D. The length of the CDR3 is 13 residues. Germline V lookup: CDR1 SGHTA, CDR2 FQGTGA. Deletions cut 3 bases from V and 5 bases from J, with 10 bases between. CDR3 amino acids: CASSFDRETEAFF. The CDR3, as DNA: TGTGCCAGCAGCTTTGATCGGGAGACTGAAGCTTTCTTT.

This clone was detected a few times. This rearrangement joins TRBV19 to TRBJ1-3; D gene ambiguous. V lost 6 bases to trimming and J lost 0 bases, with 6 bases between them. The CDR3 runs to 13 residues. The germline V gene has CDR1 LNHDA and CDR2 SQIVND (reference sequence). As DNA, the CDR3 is TGTGCCAGTAGCTACAGCTCTGGAAACACCATATATTTT. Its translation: CASSYSSGNTIYF.

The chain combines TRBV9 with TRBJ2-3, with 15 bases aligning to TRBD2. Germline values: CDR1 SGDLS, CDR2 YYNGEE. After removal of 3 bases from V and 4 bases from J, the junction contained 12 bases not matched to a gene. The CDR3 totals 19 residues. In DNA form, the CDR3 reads TGTGCCAGCAGCGAGACGGGACTAGCGGGAGGCCCAGTCTCAGATACGCAGTATTTT. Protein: CASSETGLAGGPVSDTQYF. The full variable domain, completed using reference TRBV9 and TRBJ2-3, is DSGVTQTPKHLITATGQRVTLRCSPRSGDLSVYWYQQSLDQGLQFLIQYYNGEERAKGNILERFSAQQFPDLHSELNLSSLELGDSALYFCASSETGLAGGPVSDTQYFGPGTRLTVL.

The CDR3 sequence is CSASITGTPYYGYTF. CDR3 DNA: TGCAGTGCTAGTATCACTGGGACACCTTACTATGGCTACACCTTC. This chain connects TRBV20-1 to TRBJ1-2; D possibly corresponds to TRBD1 (6 bases). Trimming shortened V by 3 bases and J by 3 bases, and 17 bases separated the two germline ends. The CDR3 spans 15 residues. Germline V gene data show CDR1 as DFQATT and CDR2 as SNEGSKA (reference sequence).

CDR3 coding DNA: TGTGCCAGCAGCTCTATACTACAGGGCAGGCATTCACCCCTCCACTTT. Amino acids: CASSSILQGRHSPLHF. V is TRBV5-8 and J is TRBJ1-6; the D gene is possibly TRBD1 (6 bases). V lost 3 bases and J lost 8, with 18 bases in between. This CDR3 has 16 residues. Germline assignment: CDR1 SGHTS and CDR2 YDEGEE. Supplemented by reference TRBV5-8 and TRBJ1-6, the full variable domain reads EAGVTQSPTHLIKTRGQQATLRCSPISGHTSVYWYQQALGLGLQFLLWYDEGEERNRGNFPPRFSGRQFPNYSSELNVNALELEDSALYLCASSSILQGRHSPLHFGNGTRLTVT.

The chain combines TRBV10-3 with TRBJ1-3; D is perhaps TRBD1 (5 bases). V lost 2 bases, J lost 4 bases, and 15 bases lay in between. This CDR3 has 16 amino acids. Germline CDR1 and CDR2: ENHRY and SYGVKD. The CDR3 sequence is CAISEKFGRVGNTIYF. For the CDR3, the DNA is TGTGCCATCAGTGAGAAATTCGGCAGGGTAGGAAACACCATATATTTT.

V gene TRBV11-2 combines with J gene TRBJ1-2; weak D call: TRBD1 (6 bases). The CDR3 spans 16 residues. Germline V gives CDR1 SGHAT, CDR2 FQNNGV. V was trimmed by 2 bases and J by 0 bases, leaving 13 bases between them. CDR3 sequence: CASSLNRQVSNYGYTF. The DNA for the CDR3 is TGTGCCAGCAGCTTAAACAGACAGGTGTCTAACTATGGCTACACCTTC.

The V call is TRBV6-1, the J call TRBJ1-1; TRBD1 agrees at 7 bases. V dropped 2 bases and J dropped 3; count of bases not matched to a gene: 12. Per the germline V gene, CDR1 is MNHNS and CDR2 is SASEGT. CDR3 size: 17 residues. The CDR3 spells CASSEPRSWQGDTEAFF. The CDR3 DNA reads TGTGCCAGCAGTGAACCACGCTCCTGGCAGGGGGACACTGAAGCTTTCTTT.

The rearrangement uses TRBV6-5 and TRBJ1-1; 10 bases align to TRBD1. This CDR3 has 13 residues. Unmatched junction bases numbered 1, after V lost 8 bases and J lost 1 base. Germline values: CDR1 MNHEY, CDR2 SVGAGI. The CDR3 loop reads CASGTGENTEAFF. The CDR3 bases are TGTGCCAGCGGGACAGGGGAGAACACTGAAGCTTTCTTT.

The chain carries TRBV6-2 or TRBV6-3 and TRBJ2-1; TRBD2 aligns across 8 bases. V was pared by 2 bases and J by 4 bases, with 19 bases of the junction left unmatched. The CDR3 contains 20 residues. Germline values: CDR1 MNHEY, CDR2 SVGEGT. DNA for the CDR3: TGTGCCAGCAGTTACCCTCGAAGGGGGGCGTCTAGCGGGCCTTACAATGAGCAGTTCTTC. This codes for CASSYPRRGASSGPYNEQFF.

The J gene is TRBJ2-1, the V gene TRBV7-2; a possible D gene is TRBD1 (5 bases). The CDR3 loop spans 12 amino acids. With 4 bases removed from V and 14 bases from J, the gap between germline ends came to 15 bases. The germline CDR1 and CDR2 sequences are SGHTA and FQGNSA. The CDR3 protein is CASSSVRDIEFF. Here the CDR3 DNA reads TGTGCCAGCAGCTCCGTCAGGGATATTGAGTTCTTC.

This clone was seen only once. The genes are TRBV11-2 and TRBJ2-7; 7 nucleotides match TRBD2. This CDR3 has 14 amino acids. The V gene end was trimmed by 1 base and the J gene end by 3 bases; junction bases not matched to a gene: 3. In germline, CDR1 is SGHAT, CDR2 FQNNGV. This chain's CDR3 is CASSLGSGFYEQYF. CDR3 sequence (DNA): TGTGCCAGCAGCTTAGGTAGCGGGTTCTACGAGCAGTACTTC.